The source of this T cell receptor (beta chain) is a study of glioma-infiltrating T cells. Remarks on this clonotype: Relative to the germline gene, one junction end is altered; a read error may explain this.

Amplification of TCR alpha and beta CDR3 regions from RNA used iRepertoire nested multiplex PCR. TCRdb called the multiplex PCR reads again in MiXCR, with one record for every CDR3 protein. The repertoire holds about 140,000 distinct CDR3 sequences, with 39% as singletons. The clonotype was recovered from a human donor with low-grade glioma or glioblastoma, undergoing nonglioma brain surgery, or in good health (not recorded which). Sequences were obtained from glioma tissue, nonneoplastic brain tissue, or PBMCs (not recorded which).

The DNA of the CDR3 is TGTGCCAGCAGCTTAGTTCGGTTCCCACAGGGCTCCCACAATGAGCAGTTCTTC. This gives the protein CASSLVRFPQGSHNEQFF. The chain is built from TRBV7-8 and TRBJ2-1; D may be TRBD1 (6 bases). Germline lookup yields CDR1 SGHVS and CDR2 FQNEAQ. This CDR3 spans 18 amino acids.